This T cell receptor beta chain originates from a study of cytomegalovirus exposure and HLA in healthy donors. This CDR3 is 15 amino acids long. Germline V CDR1 and CDR2: MNHNS, SASEGT. Findings of the study overall: A list of approximately 160 TCR beta chains associated with cytomegalovirus was given. CMV serostatus was the sole immune exposure data available. Specificity of a few CMV-associated chains for CMV antigens was verified in vitro.

As regards this clone: Its target is unknown.

The primer mix had 60 Vbeta and 13 Jbeta primers. Data came from immunoSEQ multiplex PCR; TCRdb stores just in-frame clones and leaves some out. The table lists some 150,000 clones, over 70% of them singletons. This TCR came from a young man in good health and CMV-seropositive. Sequencing was performed on PBMCs. This chain uses TRBV6-1 with TRBJ2-5; D gene unclear. The end of the DNA is better explained by TRBJ2-7, so the J call may be wrong. CDR3 nucleotide sequence: TGTGCCAGCACCCGCCTGGCAGCGACCCCCTACGAGCAGTACTTC. As protein: CASTRLAATPYEQYF.